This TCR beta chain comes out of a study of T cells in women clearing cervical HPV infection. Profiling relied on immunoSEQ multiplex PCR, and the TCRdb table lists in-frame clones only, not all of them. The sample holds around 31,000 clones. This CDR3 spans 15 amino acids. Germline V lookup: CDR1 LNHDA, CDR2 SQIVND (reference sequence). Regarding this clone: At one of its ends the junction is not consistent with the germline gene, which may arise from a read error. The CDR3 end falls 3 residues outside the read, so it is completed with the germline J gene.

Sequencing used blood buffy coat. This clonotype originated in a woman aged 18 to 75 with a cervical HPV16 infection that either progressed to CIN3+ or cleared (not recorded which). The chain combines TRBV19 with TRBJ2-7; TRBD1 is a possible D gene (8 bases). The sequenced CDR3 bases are TGTGCCAGGAGTACACTACAGGGGGGGACCTACGAG. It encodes CARSTLQGGTYE. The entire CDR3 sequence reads CARSTLQGGTYEQYF.